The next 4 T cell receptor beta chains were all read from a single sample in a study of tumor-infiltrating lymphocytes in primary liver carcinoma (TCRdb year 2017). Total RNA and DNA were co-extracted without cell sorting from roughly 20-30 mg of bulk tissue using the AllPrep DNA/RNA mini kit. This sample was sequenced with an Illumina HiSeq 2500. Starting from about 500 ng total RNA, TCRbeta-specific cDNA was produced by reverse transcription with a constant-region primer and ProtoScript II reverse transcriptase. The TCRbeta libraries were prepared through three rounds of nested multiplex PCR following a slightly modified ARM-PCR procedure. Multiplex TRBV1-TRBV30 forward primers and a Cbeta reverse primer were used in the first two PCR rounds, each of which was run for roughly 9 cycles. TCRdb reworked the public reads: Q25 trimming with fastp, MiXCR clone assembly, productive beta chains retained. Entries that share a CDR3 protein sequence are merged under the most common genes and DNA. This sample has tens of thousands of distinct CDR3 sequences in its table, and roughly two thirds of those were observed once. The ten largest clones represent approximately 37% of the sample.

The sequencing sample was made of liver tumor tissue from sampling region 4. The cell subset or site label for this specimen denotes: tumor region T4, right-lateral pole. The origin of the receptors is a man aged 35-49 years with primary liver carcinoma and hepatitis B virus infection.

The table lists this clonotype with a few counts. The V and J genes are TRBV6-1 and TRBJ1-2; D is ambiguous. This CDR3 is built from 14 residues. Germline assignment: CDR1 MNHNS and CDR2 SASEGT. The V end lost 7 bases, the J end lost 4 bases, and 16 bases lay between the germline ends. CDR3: CASKPQIQSYGYTF. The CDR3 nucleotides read TGTGCCAGCAAGCCACAGATCCAAAGCTATGGCTACACCTTC.

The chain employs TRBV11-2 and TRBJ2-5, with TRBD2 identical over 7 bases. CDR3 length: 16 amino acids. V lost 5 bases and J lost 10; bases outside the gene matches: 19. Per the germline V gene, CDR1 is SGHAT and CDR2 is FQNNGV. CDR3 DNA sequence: TGTGCCAGCAGCCGAACTCCTGACGGGGGGAAAGGGATCCAGTACTTC. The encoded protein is CASSRTPDGGKGIQYF.

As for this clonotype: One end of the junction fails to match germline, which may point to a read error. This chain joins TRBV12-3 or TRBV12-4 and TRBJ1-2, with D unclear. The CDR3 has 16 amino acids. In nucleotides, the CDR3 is TGTGCCAGCACTTTCTGGGAGAGGAGGGCTAACTATGGTTACACCTTC. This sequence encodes CASTFWERRANYGYTF.

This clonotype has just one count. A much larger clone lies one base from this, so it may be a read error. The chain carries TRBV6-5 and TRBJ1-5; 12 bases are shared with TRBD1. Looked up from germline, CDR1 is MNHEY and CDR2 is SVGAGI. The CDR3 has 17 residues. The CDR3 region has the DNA TGTGGCAGCAGCCCTGGGACAGGGGGCCGGGGCAATCAGCCCCAGCATTTT. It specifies CGSSPGTGGRGNQPQHF.